This T cell receptor beta chain was observed in a study of control samples from healthy donors and cancer patients. TCRdb's copy holds only in-frame clones and misses some; the assay was immunoSEQ multiplex PCR. The sample includes around 70,000 clones, about 83% of them seen just once. The CDR3 has 15 amino acids. Between the trimmed V and J ends, which lost 10 bases and 0 bases, there was a span of 19 bases. This chain joins TRBV23-1 and TRBJ2-7; D might be TRBD1 (6 bases). TRBV23-1 carries the ORF label, with uncertain function. The receptor comes from a man between 60 and 75 years old in good health. Sample: blood. CDR3 protein: CATSQGRPSSYEQYF. For the CDR3, the DNA is TGCGCCACGTCACAGGGCAGGCCTAGCTCCTACGAGCAGTACTTC.